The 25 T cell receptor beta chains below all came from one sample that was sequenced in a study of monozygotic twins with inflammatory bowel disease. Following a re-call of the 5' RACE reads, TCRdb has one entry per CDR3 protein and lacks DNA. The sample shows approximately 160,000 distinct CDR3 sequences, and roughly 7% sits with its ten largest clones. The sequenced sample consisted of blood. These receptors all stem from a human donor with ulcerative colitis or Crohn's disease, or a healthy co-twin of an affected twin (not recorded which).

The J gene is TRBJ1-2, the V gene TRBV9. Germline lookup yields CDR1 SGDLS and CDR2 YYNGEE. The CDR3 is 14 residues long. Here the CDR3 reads CASSVGIGPYGYTF.

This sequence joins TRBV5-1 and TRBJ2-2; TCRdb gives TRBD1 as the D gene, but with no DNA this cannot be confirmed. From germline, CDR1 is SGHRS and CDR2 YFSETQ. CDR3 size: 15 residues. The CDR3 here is CASSRQGQNTGELFF.

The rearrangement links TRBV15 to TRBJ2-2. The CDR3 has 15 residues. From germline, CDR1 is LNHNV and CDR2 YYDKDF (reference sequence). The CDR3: CATSRGSHETGELFF.

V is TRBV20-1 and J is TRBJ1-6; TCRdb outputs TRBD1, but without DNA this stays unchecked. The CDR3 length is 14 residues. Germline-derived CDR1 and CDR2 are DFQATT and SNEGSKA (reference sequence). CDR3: CSANGGDSYSPLHF.

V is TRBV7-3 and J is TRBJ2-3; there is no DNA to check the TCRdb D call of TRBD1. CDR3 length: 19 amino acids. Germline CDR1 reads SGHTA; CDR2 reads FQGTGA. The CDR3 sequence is CASSLYPAGQARGTDTQYF.

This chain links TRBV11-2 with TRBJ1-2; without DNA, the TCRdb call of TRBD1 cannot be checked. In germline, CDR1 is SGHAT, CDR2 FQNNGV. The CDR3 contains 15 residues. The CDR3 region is CASSSGQTLSRGYTF.

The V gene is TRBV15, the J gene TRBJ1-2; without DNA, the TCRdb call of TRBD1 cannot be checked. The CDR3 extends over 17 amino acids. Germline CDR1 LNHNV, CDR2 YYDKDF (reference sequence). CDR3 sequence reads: CATSRELGATRNYGYTF.

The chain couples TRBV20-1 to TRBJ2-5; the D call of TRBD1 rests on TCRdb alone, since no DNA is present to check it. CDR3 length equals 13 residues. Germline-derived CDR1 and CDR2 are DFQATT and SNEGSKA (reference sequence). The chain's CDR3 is CSAPFGGVETQYF.

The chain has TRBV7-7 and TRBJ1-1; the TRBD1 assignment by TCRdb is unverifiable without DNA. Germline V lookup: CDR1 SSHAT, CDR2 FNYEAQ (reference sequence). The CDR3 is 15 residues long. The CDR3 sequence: CASLRDRDLNTEAFF.

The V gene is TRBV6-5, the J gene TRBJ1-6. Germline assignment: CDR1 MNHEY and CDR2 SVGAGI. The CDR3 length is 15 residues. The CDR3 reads CASSYSAVDNSPLHF.

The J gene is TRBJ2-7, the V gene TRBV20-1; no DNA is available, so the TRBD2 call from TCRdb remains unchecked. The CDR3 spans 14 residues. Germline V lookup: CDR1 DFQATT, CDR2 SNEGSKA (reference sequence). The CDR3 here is CSARVAEAPYEQYF.

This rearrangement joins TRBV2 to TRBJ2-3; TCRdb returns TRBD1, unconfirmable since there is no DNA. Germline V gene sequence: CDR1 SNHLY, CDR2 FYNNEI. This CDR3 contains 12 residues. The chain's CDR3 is CASSRTGDTQYF.

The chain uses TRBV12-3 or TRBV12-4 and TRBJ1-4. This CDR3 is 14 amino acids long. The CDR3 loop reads CASSLSKGNGILFF.

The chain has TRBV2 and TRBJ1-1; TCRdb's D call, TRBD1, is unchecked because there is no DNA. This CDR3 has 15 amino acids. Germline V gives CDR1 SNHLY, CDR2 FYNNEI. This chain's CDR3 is CASSESVPERTEAFF.

The CDR3 spells CASSFYSGGGNEQFF. The rearrangement links TRBV11-1 to TRBJ2-1; the TCRdb call, TRBD2, lacks DNA for checking. The germline gives CDR1 SGHAT, CDR2 FQDESV (reference sequence). The CDR3 loop spans 15 amino acids.

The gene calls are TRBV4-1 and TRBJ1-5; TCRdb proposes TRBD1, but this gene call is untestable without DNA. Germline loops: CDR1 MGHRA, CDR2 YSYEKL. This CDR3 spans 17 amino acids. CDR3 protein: CASSQDGLTGSNQPQHF.

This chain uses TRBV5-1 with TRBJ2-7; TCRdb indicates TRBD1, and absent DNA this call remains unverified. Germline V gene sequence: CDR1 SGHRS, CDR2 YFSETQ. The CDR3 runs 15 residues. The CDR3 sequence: CASSLEGASSYEQYF. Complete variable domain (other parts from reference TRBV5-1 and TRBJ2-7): KAGVTQTPRYLIKTRGQQVTLSCSPISGHRSVSWYQQTPGQGLQFLFEYFSETQRNKGNFPGRFSGRQFSNSRSEMNVSTLELGDSALYLCASSLEGASSYEQYFGPGTRLTVT.

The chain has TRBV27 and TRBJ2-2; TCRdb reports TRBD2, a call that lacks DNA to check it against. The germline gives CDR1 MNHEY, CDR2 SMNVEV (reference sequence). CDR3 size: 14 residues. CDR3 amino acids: CASWGGRGTGELFF.

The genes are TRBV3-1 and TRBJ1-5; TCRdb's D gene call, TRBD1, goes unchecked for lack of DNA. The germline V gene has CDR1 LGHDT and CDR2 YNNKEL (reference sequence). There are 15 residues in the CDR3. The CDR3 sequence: CASSQTGVGNQPQHF.

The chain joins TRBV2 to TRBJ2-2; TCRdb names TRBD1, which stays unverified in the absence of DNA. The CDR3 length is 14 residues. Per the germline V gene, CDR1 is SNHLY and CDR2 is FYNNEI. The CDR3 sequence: CASVGQAYTGELFF.

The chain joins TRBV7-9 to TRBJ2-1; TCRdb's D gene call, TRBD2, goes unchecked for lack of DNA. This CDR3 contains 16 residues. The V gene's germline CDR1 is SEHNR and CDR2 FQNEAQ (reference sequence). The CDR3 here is CASSPGVGTLSFEQFF.

The CDR3 loop reads CASSLAAGMNTEAFF. This chain connects TRBV5-1 to TRBJ1-1. The CDR3 has 15 residues. The germline gives CDR1 SGHRS, CDR2 YFSETQ.

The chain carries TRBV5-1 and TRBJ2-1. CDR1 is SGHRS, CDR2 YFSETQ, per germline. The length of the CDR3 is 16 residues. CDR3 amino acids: CASSLAGLSSYNEQFF. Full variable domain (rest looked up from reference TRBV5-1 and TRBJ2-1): KAGVTQTPRYLIKTRGQQVTLSCSPISGHRSVSWYQQTPGQGLQFLFEYFSETQRNKGNFPGRFSGRQFSNSRSEMNVSTLELGDSALYLCASSLAGLSSYNEQFFGPGTRLTVL.

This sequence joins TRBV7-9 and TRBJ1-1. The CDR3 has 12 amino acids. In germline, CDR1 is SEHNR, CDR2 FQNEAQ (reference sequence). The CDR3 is CASSPPVTEAFF.

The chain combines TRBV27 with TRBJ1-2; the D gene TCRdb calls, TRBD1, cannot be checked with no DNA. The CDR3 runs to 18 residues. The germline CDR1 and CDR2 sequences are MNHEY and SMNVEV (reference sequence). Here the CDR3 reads CASSLYGTVPLTNYGYTF.